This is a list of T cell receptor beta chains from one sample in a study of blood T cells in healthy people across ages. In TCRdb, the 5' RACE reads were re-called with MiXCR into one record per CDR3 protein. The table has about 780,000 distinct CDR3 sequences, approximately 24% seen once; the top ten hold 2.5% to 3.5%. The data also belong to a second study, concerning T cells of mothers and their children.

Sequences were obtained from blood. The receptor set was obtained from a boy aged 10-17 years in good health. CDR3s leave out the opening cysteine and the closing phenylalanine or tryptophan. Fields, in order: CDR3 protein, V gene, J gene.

CDR3aa: ASSPRVAGRYNEQF; v_gene: TRBV3-1; j_gene: TRBJ2-1
CDR3aa: SAFHRAGYSPLH; v_gene: TRBV20-1; j_gene: TRBJ1-6
CDR3aa: ASSFPAVGQGNEKLF; v_gene: TRBV5-5; j_gene: TRBJ1-4
CDR3aa: SARTGGTYEQY; v_gene: TRBV20-1; j_gene: TRBJ2-7
CDR3aa: ASSHGQDNSPLH; v_gene: TRBV5-1; j_gene: TRBJ1-6
CDR3aa: ASRETYRGETQY; v_gene: TRBV21-1; j_gene: TRBJ2-5
CDR3aa: SVDGYYSKTGPYETQY; v_gene: TRBV29-1; j_gene: TRBJ2-5
CDR3aa: ASSLRDFLSRETQY; v_gene: TRBV12-3/TRBV12-4; j_gene: TRBJ2-5
CDR3aa: ATSRDRYQETQY; v_gene: TRBV15; j_gene: TRBJ2-5
CDR3aa: SAGVAGTGGYT; v_gene: TRBV29-1; j_gene: TRBJ1-2
CDR3aa: ASSFAVTEAF; v_gene: TRBV7-2; j_gene: TRBJ1-1
CDR3aa: ASSKRGQGVETQY; v_gene: TRBV21-1; j_gene: NA
CDR3aa: ASSLRGVVAQH; v_gene: TRBV19; j_gene: TRBJ1-5
CDR3aa: ASSAVYSNQPQH; v_gene: TRBV27; j_gene: TRBJ1-5
CDR3aa: ASSPYEGTEAF; v_gene: TRBV7-9; j_gene: TRBJ1-1
CDR3aa: ASSPTDGIYGYT; v_gene: TRBV5-6; j_gene: TRBJ1-2
CDR3aa: ASSYGTTGDTQY; v_gene: TRBV12-3/TRBV12-4; j_gene: TRBJ2-3